The 32 T cell receptor beta chains given below trace back to one sample, sequenced in a study of blood T cell repertoires in COVID-19. The repertoire was sequenced with immunoSEQ multiplex PCR; TCRdb's copy has only in-frame clones and lacks some. Seen here are fewer than 120,000 clones, about 75% observed once, and the top ten hold under 20%. The sequenced sample was peripheral blood. These receptors all come from an elderly woman with active or convalescent COVID-19.

This chain joins TRBV27 and TRBJ2-7; TRBD2 matches 7 bases. Losses at the gene ends were 3 bases for V and 3 bases for J; bases not matched to a gene: 8. Germline V gene sequence: CDR1 MNHEY, CDR2 SMNVEV (reference sequence). CDR3 length equals 15 residues. Written as DNA, the CDR3 is TGTGCCAGCAGTTTCGCGGGAGAGGTCCTCTACGAGCAGTACTTC. Protein product: CASSFAGEVLYEQYF.

In its sample, this clone was seen a few times. The rearrangement joins TRBV4-1 to TRBJ2-7, with unresolved D. Deletions cut 4 bases from V and 3 bases from J, with 13 bases between. The CDR3 consists of 14 residues. Germline V CDR1 and CDR2: MGHRA, YSYEKL. CDR3 sequence: CASSPSESNYEQYF. As DNA, the CDR3 is TGCGCCAGCAGCCCGTCGGAGAGTAACTACGAGCAGTACTTC.

This clone was seen a single time. V gene TRBV5-1 combines with J gene TRBJ2-7; 7 bases agree with TRBD2. The CDR3 runs to 16 residues. CDR1 and CDR2 from the germline V gene are SGHRS and YFSETQ. The ends lost 3 bases at V and 2 bases at J; junction bases unmatched: 11. The CDR3 nucleotides are TGCGCCAGCAGCTCATTGGCCGCTAGCGGTCCCTACGAGCAGTACTTC. Amino acid sequence: CASSSLAASGPYEQYF.

This clone has a handful of counts. This chain joins TRBV5-1 and TRBJ1-2; TRBD1 agrees at 7 bases. The CDR3 contains 14 residues. Germline trimming cut 1 base from V and 4 bases from J; bases unmatched to any gene: 4. Germline V lookup: CDR1 SGHRS, CDR2 YFSETQ. The CDR3 here is CASSLYDRAYGYTF. In DNA, the CDR3 is TGCGCCAGCAGCTTGTACGACAGGGCCTATGGCTACACCTTC.

This clone was recorded once. The V and J genes are TRBV4-1 and TRBJ2-1; a weak D match, TRBD2 (6 bases). The CDR3 consists of 15 residues. V was clipped by 1 base and J by 1 base, with 8 bases between them. CDR1 and CDR2 (germline): MGHRA, YSYEKL. The CDR3 loop is CASSQGLGSYNEQFF. The CDR3 DNA sequence: TGCGCCAGCAGCCAAGGACTAGGGTCCTACAATGAGCAGTTCTTC.

The J gene is TRBJ2-7, the V gene TRBV20-1; D perhaps matches TRBD1 (5 bases). The V gene's germline CDR1 is DFQATT and CDR2 SNEGSKA (reference sequence). The CDR3 length is 11 residues. The germline V and J ends were trimmed by 4 bases and 12 bases, with 16 bases remaining between them. DNA for the CDR3: TGCAGTGCTAAGACAGAGGTTGTGGGGTACTTC. Its protein product is CSAKTEVVGYF.

The CDR3 sequence is CASSVLEQGGEKLFF. The CDR3 bases are TGTGCCAGCAGTGTTCTCGAGCAGGGTGGGGAAAAACTGTTTTTT. This chain uses TRBV2 with TRBJ1-4, with D tentatively TRBD1 (5 bases). Germline V gene lookup returns CDR1 SNHLY and CDR2 FYNNEI. Trimming took off 4 bases at V and 8 bases at J, with 17 bases between the two ends. The CDR3 length is 15 residues.

The CDR3 nucleotides read TGTGCCAGCAGCCTTGGGGGGAACGACGACTCCTACAATGAGCAGTTCTTC. Amino acids: CASSLGGNDDSYNEQFF. The gene calls are TRBV3-1 (or the pseudogene TRBV3-2) and TRBJ2-1; tentatively, D is TRBD2 (6 bases). CDR1 is LGHDT, CDR2 YNNKEL, per germline (reference sequence). This CDR3 spans 17 amino acids. With 4 bases removed from V and 0 bases from J, the gap between germline ends came to 16 bases.

This clone was found a few times. The V call is TRBV18, the J call TRBJ2-3, with D hard to call. V lost 1 base and J lost 4, with 6 bases in between. The CDR3 extends over 13 amino acids. Germline V gene sequence: CDR1 KGHSH, CDR2 LQKENI. CDR3 residues: CASSPLYSDTQYF. The CDR3 DNA sequence: TGTGCCAGCTCACCACTCTATTCAGATACGCAGTATTTT.

This clone has ten or more counts. V and J are TRBV9 and TRBJ1-1; unclear D gene. Germline V lookup: CDR1 SGDLS, CDR2 YYNGEE. The CDR3 runs to 15 residues. Trimming cost V 4 bases and J 4 bases, with 17 bases left between them. CDR3 bases: TGTGCCAGCAGCCCCCGGGAAGTCAGTGGCACTGAAGCTTTCTTT. This encodes CASSPREVSGTEAFF.

This clone was detected once. V usage is TRBV2 and J usage is TRBJ1-6; D is unresolved. Germline V lookup: CDR1 SNHLY, CDR2 FYNNEI. Trimming took off 4 bases at V and 4 bases at J, with 8 bases between the two ends. The CDR3 has 14 residues. The CDR3 DNA is TGTGCCAGCAGTGGGGCCTGGTATAATTCACCCCTCCACTTT. Residues: CASSGAWYNSPLHF.

The chain employs TRBV11-2 and TRBJ2-2, with 7 bases matching TRBD2. Germline assignment: CDR1 SGHAT and CDR2 FQNNGV. The CDR3 totals 14 residues. Trimming at V came to 5 bases and at J to 6 bases, leaving 6 bases not matched to a gene. The DNA of the CDR3 is TGTGCCAGCAGCACCGGACTAGTCCCCGGGGAGCTGTTTTTT. Amino acids: CASSTGLVPGELFF.

Points on this clone: One end of the junction is discordant with germline, which a read error may explain. The chain combines TRBV5-1 with TRBJ1-2; weak D call: TRBD1 (6 bases). From germline, CDR1 is SGHRS and CDR2 YFSETQ. The CDR3 is made up of 15 amino acids. The CDR3 DNA is TGCGCCAGCAGATTGGGCCTACAGGGAGTCGGCGGCTACACCTTC. Translating gives CASRLGLQGVGGYTF.

This clone was counted between two and nine times. The rearrangement uses TRBV29-1 and TRBJ2-2; weak D call: TRBD1 (6 bases). The V end was cut by 6 bases, the J end by 7 bases, with 24 bases between. Germline CDR1 is SQVTM and CDR2 is ANQGSEA. This CDR3 has 16 amino acids. The CDR3 loop reads CSVRARGGRNFGELFF. The CDR3 nucleotides read TGCAGCGTACGGGCCCGAGGGGGAAGGAACTTCGGGGAGCTGTTTTTT.

This clone was counted ten times or more. The chain employs TRBV7-9 and TRBJ1-2, with 8 positions matching TRBD1. From germline, CDR1 is SEHNR and CDR2 FQNEAQ (reference sequence). The V segment lost 4 bases and the J segment 8 bases; nucleotides outside the gene matches: 9. CDR3 length: 14 amino acids. The CDR3 sequence is CASSYRTGWRGYTF. CDR3 DNA sequence: TGTGCCAGCAGCTACAGGACAGGGTGGAGGGGCTACACCTTC. The entire variable domain, with the rest obtained from reference TRBV7-9 and TRBJ1-2, is as follows: DTGVSQNPRHKITKRGQNVTFRCDPISEHNRLYWYRQTLGQGPEFLTYFQNEAQLEKSRLLSDRFSAERPKGSFSTLEIQRTEQGDSAMYLCASSYRTGWRGYTFGSGTRLTVV.

This clone was detected a few times. The rearrangement uses TRBV5-4 and TRBJ2-3; 7 bases align to TRBD1. This CDR3 has 16 residues. Per germline, CDR1 SGHNT and CDR2 YYREEE (reference sequence). V was clipped by 0 bases and J by 4 bases; unmatched bases: 8. The CDR3 coding sequence is TGTGCCAGCAGCTTGGCCCTACGACAGGGCGCAGATACGCAGTATTTT. Its protein product is CASSLALRQGADTQYF.

V gene TRBV7-3 combines with J gene TRBJ2-5; D uncertain. This CDR3 has 13 amino acids. The V gene lost 2 bases and the J gene lost 4 bases, with 8 bases spanning the gap. Germline V gives CDR1 SGHTA, CDR2 FQGTGA. The CDR3 bases are TGTGCCAGCAGCTTATCTAGTGGAGAGACCCAGTACTTC. Encoded protein: CASSLSSGETQYF.

The chain is built from TRBV7-7 and TRBJ1-4; D remains unclear. The ends were cut back, 1 base at V and 4 bases at J, with 10 bases in the middle. This CDR3 is 15 amino acids long. Germline V gene sequence: CDR1 SSHAT, CDR2 FNYEAQ (reference sequence). The CDR3 nucleotides read TGTGCCAGCAGCTTAGTAGGCAGGATTAATGAAAAACTGTTTTTT. Translation: CASSLVGRINEKLFF.

The chain links TRBV5-1 to TRBJ2-4, with a weak D call TRBD2 (6 bases). This CDR3 is built from 17 residues. Trimming removed 2 bases at V and 0 bases at J, with 15 bases between. The germline V gene encodes CDR1 SGHRS and CDR2 YFSETQ. CDR3 nucleotide sequence: TGCGCCAGCAGCTTCGGCGGGGAATACTTAGCCAAAAACATTCAGTACTTC. Amino acid sequence: CASSFGGEYLAKNIQYF.

The chain carries TRBV12-3 or TRBV12-4 and TRBJ2-3; D unclear. Deletions cut 8 bases from V and 3 bases from J, with 12 bases between. The CDR3 has 13 residues. The CDR3 reads CASLLTSTDTQYF. CDR3 coding DNA: TGTGCCAGCCTCCTAACCTCTACAGATACGCAGTATTTT.

The chain uses TRBV28 and TRBJ1-2; D is unclear. The CDR3 totals 14 residues. Deletions cut 11 bases from V and 6 bases from J, with 22 bases between. Per germline, CDR1 MDHEN and CDR2 SYDVKM. The CDR3 spells CAGRSSVSPHGYTF. Written as DNA, the CDR3 is TGTGCCGGCCGGTCTAGTGTCAGTCCCCATGGCTACACCTTC.

V is TRBV5-1 and J is TRBJ2-5, with 7 bases matching TRBD1. The V segment lost 4 bases and the J segment 5 bases; nucleotides outside the gene matches: 14. This CDR3 is built from 16 residues. Germline V gene sequence: CDR1 SGHRS, CDR2 YFSETQ. The CDR3 DNA sequence: TGCGCCAGCAGCCCCGACCCGACAGGGTGGGTGGAGACCCAGTACTTC. Residues: CASSPDPTGWVETQYF.

The gene calls are TRBV5-1 and TRBJ1-1; D may be TRBD1 (5 bases). Trimming pared 5 bases from V and 0 bases from J, leaving 14 bases between. Germline V gives CDR1 SGHRS, CDR2 YFSETQ. CDR3 length: 15 amino acids. The chain's CDR3 is CASRPLRDLNTEAFF. The CDR3 nucleotides read TGCGCCAGCAGGCCCCTCAGGGATCTGAACACTGAAGCTTTCTTT.

The chain is built from TRBV25-1 and TRBJ2-3, with TRBD1 identical over 7 bases. Germline V gives CDR1 MGHDK, CDR2 SYGVNS. V lost 4 bases, J lost 1 base, and 11 bases stayed unmatched. This CDR3 has 17 residues. CDR3 nucleotides: TGTGCCAGCAGTGGCCCCGCCCGGGACAGCCGCACAGATACGCAGTATTTT. This encodes CASSGPARDSRTDTQYF.

The chain is built from TRBV15 and TRBJ2-1; 7 nucleotides line up with TRBD2. Trimming cost V 1 base and J 8 bases; bases outside gene matches: 14. The CDR3 consists of 17 residues. Looked up from germline, CDR1 is LNHNV and CDR2 is YYDKDF (reference sequence). CDR3 region: CATSRGHTSDLFDEQFF. The CDR3 coding sequence is TGTGCCACCAGCAGAGGACACACTAGCGATCTCTTCGATGAGCAGTTCTTC.

This chain links TRBV9 with TRBJ2-3; 10 positions match TRBD1. The CDR3 extends over 18 amino acids. The germline CDR1 and CDR2 sequences are SGDLS and YYNGEE. V lost 4 bases, J lost 2 bases, and 13 bases stayed unmatched. The CDR3 sequence is CASSPRVGGQGFTDTQYF. The CDR3, as DNA: TGTGCCAGCAGCCCCAGGGTGGGGGGACAGGGGTTCACAGATACGCAGTATTTT.

This chain links TRBV28 with TRBJ2-7; 7 bases align to TRBD2. Germline values: CDR1 MDHEN, CDR2 SYDVKM. V lost 3 bases and J lost 3; bases outside the gene matches: 5. The CDR3 totals 14 residues. The CDR3 here is CASSFSGDVYEQYF. CDR3 coding DNA: TGTGCCAGCAGTTTCAGCGGGGATGTCTACGAGCAGTACTTC.

This clone was seen a handful of times. The V gene is TRBV5-1, the J gene TRBJ2-1; 10 bases fit TRBD2. The CDR3 sequence is 16 residues long. The ends lost 2 bases at V and 9 bases at J; junction bases unmatched: 11. CDR1 and CDR2 from the germline V gene are SGHRS and YFSETQ. CDR3 loop: CASSLSPGTSVREQFF. As DNA, the CDR3 is TGCGCCAGCAGCTTATCACCCGGGACTAGCGTTCGTGAGCAGTTCTTC.

The chain carries TRBV28 and TRBJ1-2; D is possibly TRBD1 (6 bases). Trimming cost V 5 bases and J 4 bases, with 20 bases left between them. Germline loops: CDR1 MDHEN, CDR2 SYDVKM. The CDR3 is made up of 16 amino acids. As DNA, the CDR3 is TGTGCCAGCAGTCCTGCGGGGGGGGCAGGCATCTATGGCTACACCTTC. This encodes CASSPAGGAGIYGYTF.

The CDR3 loop reads CASSLRESYEQYF. In DNA, the CDR3 is TGTGCCAGCAGCTTACGGGAGTCCTACGAGCAGTACTTC. The genes are TRBV7-2 and TRBJ2-7; D might be TRBD2 (6 bases). Germline CDR1 reads SGHTA; CDR2 reads FQGNSA. Between the trimmed V and J ends, which lost 2 bases and 1 base, there was a span of 6 bases. This CDR3 has 13 amino acids.

In its sample, this clone was seen a few times. This rearrangement joins TRBV2 to TRBJ1-4; D not resolved. The CDR3 is 11 residues long. The V end was cut by 5 bases, the J end by 13 bases, with 11 bases between. Germline CDR1 is SNHLY and CDR2 is FYNNEI. DNA of the CDR3: TGTGCCAGCAGTTACAGAATTACACTGTTTTTT. Protein sequence: CASSYRITLFF.

This clone came up once. The chain couples TRBV27 to TRBJ1-5; weak D call: TRBD1 (5 bases). V shed 6 bases and J shed 2 bases, with 29 bases lying between them. Germline-derived CDR1 and CDR2 are MNHEY and SMNVEV (reference sequence). This CDR3 contains 20 residues. The CDR3 DNA reads as TGTGCCAGCAGACCCGCCCCGTTTGGGGAAGGGGCTCGTGGCAATCAGCCCCAGCATTTT. The encoded protein is CASRPAPFGEGARGNQPQHF.